Detailed here is one TCR beta chain. Each CDR3 protein gets one entry after TCRdb re-called the 5' RACE reads with MiXCR. This table holds hundreds of thousands of distinct CDR3 sequences, about 13% found once. The data were taken from a study of T cells after yellow fever vaccination. Trimming pared 2 bases from V and 6 bases from J, leaving 23 bases between. The germline V gene has CDR1 LGHNA and CDR2 YSLEER. The CDR3 runs to 17 residues. This specimen consisted of PBMCs, obtained on the day of the yellow fever booster vaccination. This receptor was obtained from a man under 40 who received the YFV17D yellow fever vaccine. V is TRBV4-3 and J is TRBJ2-7, with TRBD2 as a possible D gene (7 bases). The CDR3 protein is CASSQIPGALRTSEQYF. The CDR3 region has the DNA TGCGCCAGCAGCCAAATCCCGGGGGCCTTGCGGACTAGCGAGCAGTACTTC.